One sample yielded the 32 T cell receptor beta chains listed below, sequenced in a study of blood T cell repertoires in COVID-19. Using immunoSEQ multiplex PCR, the repertoire was profiled, and TCRdb retains in-frame clones only, with some absent. The sample lists more than 300,000 clones, approximately 91% occurring once. Sequenced material: PBMCs or T cells enriched from blood (not recorded which). These receptors came from a woman aged 25-40 years who had been exposed to COVID-19.

V is TRBV6-1 and J is TRBJ2-7; the D gene is possibly TRBD1 (5 bases). The CDR3 spans 15 residues. CDR1 is MNHNS, CDR2 SASEGT, per germline. Trimming shortened V by 2 bases and J by 2 bases, and 13 bases separated the two germline ends. CDR3 residues: CASSEKSGSPYEQYF. CDR3 nucleotides: TGTGCCAGCAGTGAAAAGTCAGGGTCCCCCTACGAGCAGTACTTC.

The CDR3 sequence: CASSPRLMGEAFF. The CDR3 nucleotides are TGTGCCAGCAGCCCCAGACTTATGGGTGAAGCTTTCTTT. The chain employs TRBV7-2 and TRBJ1-1, with D unresolved. This CDR3 has 13 residues. With 5 bases removed from V and 7 bases from J, the gap between germline ends came to 14 bases. The germline gives CDR1 SGHTA, CDR2 FQGNSA.

This clone appeared a single time. The CDR3 here is CASSFLRQRAGETQYF. In DNA form, the CDR3 reads TGCGCCAGCAGCTTTCTCCGACAGAGGGCGGGGGAGACCCAGTACTTC. V gene TRBV5-1 combines with J gene TRBJ2-5; tentative D call: TRBD2 (6 bases). Trimming stripped 2 bases from V and 5 bases from J, with 19 bases between. CDR1 SGHRS and CDR2 YFSETQ come from the germline V gene. The CDR3 has 16 residues.

The chain recombines TRBV4-1 with TRBJ2-2; weak D call: TRBD1 (6 bases). Trimming removed 2 bases from V and 1 base from J, with 14 bases in between. The V gene's germline CDR1 is MGHRA and CDR2 YSYEKL. CDR3 length: 17 amino acids. The CDR3 protein is CASSQTPRTENTGELFF. CDR3 sequence (DNA): TGCGCCAGCAGCCAAACCCCTAGGACAGAGAACACCGGGGAGCTGTTTTTT.

The genes are TRBV10-3 and TRBJ2-6, with D hard to call. Germline values: CDR1 ENHRY, CDR2 SYGVKD. Trimming left V 0 bases short and J 1 base short, with 7 bases between. CDR3 length equals 16 residues. CDR3 sequence: CAISESASSGANVLTF. The CDR3 bases are TGTGCCATCAGTGAGTCGGCCTCTTCTGGGGCCAACGTCCTGACTTTC.

V gene TRBV2 combines with J gene TRBJ1-1, with no clear D. The germline gives CDR1 SNHLY, CDR2 FYNNEI. V lost 10 bases and J lost 1, with 13 bases in between. The length of the CDR3 is 13 residues. The CDR3 is CATQYMKNTEAFF. Here the CDR3 DNA reads TGTGCCACCCAATACATGAAGAACACTGAAGCTTTCTTT.

J is TRBJ1-4 and V is TRBV19; no reliable D call. V lost 5 bases to trimming and J lost 8 bases, with 15 bases between them. Germline V gene data show CDR1 as LNHDA and CDR2 as SQIVND (reference sequence). The CDR3 loop spans 14 amino acids. CDR3 sequence (DNA): TGTGCCAGTAGTCGGACTCTCTCGAAGGAAAAACTGTTTTTT. Its translation is CASSRTLSKEKLFF. Filled out from reference TRBV19 and TRBJ1-4, the complete variable domain reads DGGITQSPKYLFRKEGQNVTLSCEQNLNHDAMYWYRQDPGQGLRLIYYSQIVNDFQKGDIAEGYSVSREKKESFPLTVTSAQKNPTAFYLCASSRTLSKEKLFFGSGTQLSVL.

The chain combines TRBV7-9 with TRBJ2-1; D remains ambiguous. The CDR3 has 11 amino acids. In germline, CDR1 is SEHNR, CDR2 FQNEAQ (reference sequence). Trimming cost V 8 bases and J 8 bases, with 10 bases left between them. CDR3 nucleotide sequence: TGTGCCAGCGTTAGAAGCGATGAGCAGTTCTTC. This gives the protein CASVRSDEQFF.

The V and J genes are TRBV19 and TRBJ1-3, with 9 nucleotides matching TRBD1. CDR1 is LNHDA and CDR2 is SQIVND in the germline V gene (reference sequence). The CDR3 runs 18 residues. V dropped 4 bases and J dropped 0; count of bases not matched to a gene: 10. As DNA, the CDR3 is TGTGCCAGTAGTAACTACGGGACAGGGACCTTCTCTGGAAACACCATATATTTT. It specifies CASSNYGTGTFSGNTIYF.

The chain couples TRBV9 to TRBJ2-6; no definite D call. This CDR3 region has 14 residues. Trimming cost V 6 bases and J 8 bases, with 15 bases left between them. The germline CDR1 and CDR2 sequences are SGDLS and YYNGEE. In nucleotides, the CDR3 is TGTGCCAGCACCTTGGATATGGGCCCCAACGTCCTGACTTTC. It encodes CASTLDMGPNVLTF.

The gene calls are TRBV30 and TRBJ2-5; possible D gene TRBD1, 5 bases. Germline assignment: CDR1 GTSNPN and CDR2 SVGIG (reference sequence). This CDR3 region has 12 residues. V was shortened by 5 bases and J by 5 bases, with 12 bases between the two germline ends. CDR3 sequence reads: CAWGPSGETQYF. The CDR3 nucleotides read TGTGCCTGGGGGCCGTCAGGGGAGACCCAGTACTTC.

This clone was seen a single time. The rearrangement links TRBV19 to TRBJ2-7; 9 bases map to TRBD2. The germline CDR1 and CDR2 sequences are LNHDA and SQIVND (reference sequence). This CDR3 has 19 residues. Trimming took 3 bases from V and 6 from J; bases not matched to a gene: 21. CDR3 nucleotide sequence: TGTGCCAGTAGTATCCCTGGGGCGGGGGGGTCCTCCCCGAAGAGCGAGCAGTACTTC. Protein product: CASSIPGAGGSSPKSEQYF.

This sequence joins TRBV18 and TRBJ1-1, with TRBD1 as a possible D gene (5 bases). V was shortened by 3 bases and J by 4 bases, with 12 bases between the two germline ends. Germline V gives CDR1 KGHSH, CDR2 LQKENI. This CDR3 contains 14 residues. The CDR3 DNA reads TGTGCCAGCTCACCCGGACAAGCCGCCACTGAAGCTTTCTTT. Translating gives CASSPGQAATEAFF.

This chain joins TRBV5-1 and TRBJ2-7; D possibly corresponds to TRBD1 (6 bases). Trimming stripped 5 bases from V and 3 bases from J, with 12 bases between. CDR1 and CDR2 from the germline V gene are SGHRS and YFSETQ. CDR3 length: 13 amino acids. The chain's CDR3 is CASSWDTGYEQYF. The CDR3 coding sequence is TGCGCCAGCAGTTGGGACACCGGCTACGAGCAGTACTTC.

The chain has TRBV30 and TRBJ2-1; 8 bases are shared with TRBD2. Germline lookup yields CDR1 GTSNPN and CDR2 SVGIG (reference sequence). V shed 1 base, J shed 6 bases, and the junction held 2 bases outside the gene matches. This CDR3 is 13 amino acids long. The CDR3 DNA sequence: TGTGCCTGGAGTGGGCGGGGGGCCAATGAGCAGTTCTTC. This translates into CAWSGRGANEQFF. Full variable domain (missing parts from reference TRBV30 and TRBJ2-1): SQTIHQWPATLVQPVGSPLSLECTVEGTSNPNLYWYRQAAGRGLQLLFYSVGIGQISSEVPQNLSASRPQDRQFILSSKKLLLSDSGFYLCAWSGRGANEQFFGPGTRLTVL.

V gene TRBV5-1 combines with J gene TRBJ2-5; 7 positions agree with TRBD2. CDR3 length: 15 residues. J lost 1 base, V lost 2 bases, and 5 bases had no gene match. Germline assignment: CDR1 SGHRS and CDR2 YFSETQ. CDR3 coding DNA: TGCGCCAGCAGCTTCGGGACTACCGTCCAAGAGACCCAGTACTTC. Its protein product is CASSFGTTVQETQYF.

The gene calls are TRBV29-1 and TRBJ1-2; D unresolved. Germline assignment: CDR1 SQVTM and CDR2 ANQGSEA. There are 13 residues in the CDR3. V was cut by 6 bases and J by 7 bases, with 18 bases left in between. The CDR3 is CSVGGWNPGGYTF. The CDR3 DNA reads as TGCAGCGTCGGCGGGTGGAACCCCGGTGGCTACACCTTC.

V gene TRBV4-3 combines with J gene TRBJ1-6; 8 bases align to TRBD1. The CDR3 extends over 16 amino acids. V was clipped by 3 bases and J by 7 bases; unmatched bases: 8. CDR1 and CDR2 from the germline V gene are LGHNA and YSLEER. The CDR3: CASSQALDRVNSPLHF. CDR3 DNA: TGCGCCAGCAGCCAGGCCCTGGACAGGGTAAATTCACCCCTCCACTTT.

The CDR3 coding sequence is TGTGCCACATCCTCGATTCCAGTACACTATGGCTACACCTTC. Translation: CATSSIPVHYGYTF. The chain recombines TRBV6-5 with TRBJ1-2; D unresolved. The germline CDR1 and CDR2 sequences are MNHEY and SVGAGI. The CDR3 has 14 residues. V was pared by 10 bases and J by 3 bases, with 18 bases between.

This chain's CDR3 is CATSVPGLDSGNTIYF. In DNA, the CDR3 is TGTGCCACCAGTGTCCCGGGACTCGACTCTGGAAACACCATATATTTT. J is TRBJ1-3 and V is TRBV24-1; D perhaps matches TRBD1 (5 bases). V lost 5 bases to trimming and J lost 0 bases, with 13 bases between them. The CDR3 contains 16 residues. From germline, CDR1 is KGHDR and CDR2 SFDVKD.

This clone was counted only a few times. The rearrangement joins TRBV4-1 to TRBJ2-5, with 10 bases aligning to TRBD2. The junction had 8 bases not matched to a gene; V was cut back by 6 bases and J by 4 bases. The CDR3 runs to 15 residues. CDR1 is MGHRA and CDR2 is YSYEKL in the germline V gene. The CDR3 is CASRSIAGGIETQYF. CDR3 coding DNA: TGCGCCAGCAGATCAATAGCGGGGGGTATAGAGACCCAGTACTTC.

The chain links TRBV30 to TRBJ1-3, with a weak D call TRBD1 (5 bases). Germline-derived CDR1 and CDR2 are GTSNPN and SVGIG (reference sequence). V was clipped by 0 bases and J by 2 bases, with 8 bases between them. The CDR3 extends over 14 amino acids. The CDR3 nucleotides are TGTGCCTGGAGTGTCGGCAGGGCTGGAAACACCATATATTTT. This gives the protein CAWSVGRAGNTIYF.

This chain uses TRBV7-9 with TRBJ1-1, with TRBD1 as a possible D gene (5 bases). Germline CDR1 reads SEHNR; CDR2 reads FQNEAQ (reference sequence). Between the trimmed V and J ends, which lost 10 bases and 5 bases, there was a span of 29 bases. The CDR3 length is 17 residues. The CDR3 loop is CATSPRQVLFRGTEAFF. The CDR3, as DNA: TGTGCCACTTCGCCCCGGCAGGTTCTCTTCCGGGGGACTGAAGCTTTCTTT.

The chain couples TRBV13 to TRBJ2-6; a weak D match, TRBD2 (7 bases). The germline CDR1 and CDR2 sequences are PRHDT and FYEKMQ (reference sequence). The CDR3 totals 17 residues. V was shortened by 0 bases and J by 4 bases, with 13 bases between the two germline ends. CDR3 DNA sequence: TGTGCCAGCAGCTTAGGGGCGGGGGCGAGCGGGGCCAACGTCCTGACTTTC. It codes for CASSLGAGASGANVLTF.

This clone has more than one count but fewer than ten. V usage is TRBV5-1 and J usage is TRBJ2-1, with 8 bases fitting TRBD1. Germline V gene lookup returns CDR1 SGHRS and CDR2 YFSETQ. V lost 9 bases to trimming and J lost 4 bases; unmatched junction nucleotides: 3. CDR3 length equals 12 residues. Here the CDR3 DNA reads TGCGCCACCCGACAGGGGTACAATGAGCAGTTCTTC. It is translated as CATRQGYNEQFF.

CDR3 DNA sequence: TGTGCCAGCAGGCCGGGACACCTGGGGCAGCCCCAGCATTTT. Translating gives CASRPGHLGQPQHF. The gene calls are TRBV7-3 and TRBJ1-5; D possibly corresponds to TRBD1 (6 bases). Trimming shortened V by 6 bases and J by 7 bases, and 16 bases separated the two germline ends. Germline CDR1 reads SGHTA; CDR2 reads FQGTGA. This CDR3 comprises 14 residues.

The chain has TRBV9 and TRBJ1-3; D is perhaps TRBD1 (5 bases). Germline-derived CDR1 and CDR2 are SGDLS and YYNGEE. The V and J ends lost 4 bases and 0 bases respectively, with 14 bases between them. The length of the CDR3 is 16 residues. The CDR3 DNA reads as TGTGCCAGCAGCAACTCCCAGGGCCTCTCTGGAAACACCATATATTTT. The encoded protein is CASSNSQGLSGNTIYF.

The V call is TRBV7-9, the J call TRBJ2-2; D is possibly TRBD1 (5 bases). This CDR3 contains 17 residues. Trimming pared 4 bases from V and 4 bases from J, leaving 19 bases between. The germline V gene encodes CDR1 SEHNR and CDR2 FQNEAQ (reference sequence). CDR3 DNA sequence: TGTGCCAGCAGCTCCCATTACCAGGACACACGCACCGGGGAGCTGTTTTTT. This translates into CASSSHYQDTRTGELFF.

The V gene is TRBV6-4, the J gene TRBJ2-5, with 7 bases identical to TRBD2. CDR1 is MRHNA and CDR2 is SNTAGT in the germline V gene. The V segment lost 5 bases and the J segment 2 bases; nucleotides outside the gene matches: 14. This CDR3 has 17 amino acids. The CDR3 protein is CASSPIRVGTKQETQYF. The CDR3 DNA reads TGTGCCAGCAGTCCAATTCGGGTGGGGACTAAACAAGAGACCCAGTACTTC.

The chain employs TRBV13 and TRBJ1-6; D not certain. The CDR3 loop spans 14 amino acids. Trimming stripped 0 bases from V and 4 bases from J, with 4 bases between. From germline, CDR1 is PRHDT and CDR2 FYEKMQ (reference sequence). CDR3 bases: TGTGCCAGCAGCTTAGGGAGATATAATTCACCCCTCCACTTT. Its protein is CASSLGRYNSPLHF.

The chain combines TRBV11-1 with TRBJ1-1; 7 bases are shared with TRBD1. Germline lookup yields CDR1 SGHAT and CDR2 FQDESV (reference sequence). V trimming: 5 bases; J trimming: 10 bases; junction bases outside the gene matches: 13. The CDR3 is 14 amino acids. CDR3 amino acids: CASSPRAAGGRAFF. DNA for the CDR3: TGTGCCAGCAGCCCAAGGGCCGCAGGGGGGCGAGCTTTCTTT.

The chain combines TRBV30 with TRBJ2-7; 11 bases agree with TRBD1. V lost 5 bases and J lost 6; bases outside the gene matches: 6. CDR1 is GTSNPN, CDR2 SVGIG, per germline (reference sequence). This CDR3 is built from 13 residues. The CDR3 sequence: CAWEGQGASEQYF. For the CDR3, the DNA is TGTGCCTGGGAAGGACAGGGGGCTAGCGAGCAGTACTTC.